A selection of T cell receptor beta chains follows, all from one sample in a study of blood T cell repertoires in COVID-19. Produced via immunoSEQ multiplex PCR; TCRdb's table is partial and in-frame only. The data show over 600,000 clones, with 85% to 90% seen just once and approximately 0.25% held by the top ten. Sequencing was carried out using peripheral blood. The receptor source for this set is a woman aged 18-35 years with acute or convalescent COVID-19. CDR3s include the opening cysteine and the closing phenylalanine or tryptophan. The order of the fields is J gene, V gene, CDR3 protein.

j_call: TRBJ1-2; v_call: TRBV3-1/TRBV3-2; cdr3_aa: CASSQDDRVDYGYTF
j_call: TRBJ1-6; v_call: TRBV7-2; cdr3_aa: CASSLTPNNSPLHF
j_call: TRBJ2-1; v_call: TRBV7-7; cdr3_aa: CASSLTGVNEQFF
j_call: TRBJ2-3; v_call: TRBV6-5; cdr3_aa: CASEDWERRTQYF
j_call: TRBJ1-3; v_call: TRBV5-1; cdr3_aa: CASSSRPGQYLSSGNTIYF
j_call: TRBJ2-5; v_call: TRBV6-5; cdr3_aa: CASTLGGQQETQYF
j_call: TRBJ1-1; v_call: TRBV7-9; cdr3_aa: CASTQFEGRTEAFF
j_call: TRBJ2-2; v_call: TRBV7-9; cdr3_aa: CASSSPTSGGASGELFF
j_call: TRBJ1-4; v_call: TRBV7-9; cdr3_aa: CASSMTGGEEKLFF
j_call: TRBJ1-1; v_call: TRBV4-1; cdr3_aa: CASSQDPGGATLNTEAFF
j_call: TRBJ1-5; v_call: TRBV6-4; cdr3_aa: CASSDSIQGAGYDNQPQHF
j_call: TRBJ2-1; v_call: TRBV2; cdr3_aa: CASIIERGLDEQFF
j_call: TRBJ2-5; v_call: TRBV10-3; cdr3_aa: CAISGTGETQYF
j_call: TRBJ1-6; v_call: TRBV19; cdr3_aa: CASSIDSSPQGASYNSPLHF
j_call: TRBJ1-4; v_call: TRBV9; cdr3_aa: CASSTPTGGREKLFF
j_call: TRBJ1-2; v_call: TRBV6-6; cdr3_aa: CASSETGGDYGYTF
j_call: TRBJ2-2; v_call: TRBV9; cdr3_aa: CASSPAGATGELFF
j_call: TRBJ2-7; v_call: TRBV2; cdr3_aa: CASSERDRSYEQYF
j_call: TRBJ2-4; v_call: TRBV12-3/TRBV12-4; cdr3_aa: CASRRLGLPIQYF
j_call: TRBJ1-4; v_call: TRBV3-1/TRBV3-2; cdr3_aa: CASSPPGQGRAERVF
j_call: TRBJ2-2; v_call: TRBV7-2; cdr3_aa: CASSPSPGTGGAKSGELFF
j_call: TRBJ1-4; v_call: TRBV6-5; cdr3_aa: CASRSGGYEKLFF
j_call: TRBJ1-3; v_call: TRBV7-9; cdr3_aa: CASSRGQGGGNTIYF
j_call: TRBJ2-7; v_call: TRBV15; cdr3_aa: CATSPTGNFYEQYF
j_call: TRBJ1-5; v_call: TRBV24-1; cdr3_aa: CATSDSSRGSGNQPQHF
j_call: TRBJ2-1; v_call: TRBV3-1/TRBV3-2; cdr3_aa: CASSQDHPRGLGEQFF
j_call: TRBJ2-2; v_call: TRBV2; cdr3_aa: CASIKGAPDTGELFF
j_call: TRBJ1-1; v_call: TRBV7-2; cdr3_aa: CASSLLYVYTEAFF
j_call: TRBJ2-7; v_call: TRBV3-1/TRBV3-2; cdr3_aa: CASSQTHIRLAGRYEQYF
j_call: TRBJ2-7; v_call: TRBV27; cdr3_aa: CATTRAREQYF
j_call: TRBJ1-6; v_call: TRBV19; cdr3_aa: CASSISGSSSYNSPLHF
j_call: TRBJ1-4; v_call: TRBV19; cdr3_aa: CASSPEQGTGRNEKLFF
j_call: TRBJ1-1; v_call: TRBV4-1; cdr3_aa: CASSQLPGTGNTEAFF
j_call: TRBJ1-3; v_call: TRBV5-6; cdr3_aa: CASSLAAGSSGNTIYF
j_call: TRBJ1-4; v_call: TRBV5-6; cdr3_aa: CASSCPGQGADEKLFF
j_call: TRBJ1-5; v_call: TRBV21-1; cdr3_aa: CASSSGTGGTDNQPQHF
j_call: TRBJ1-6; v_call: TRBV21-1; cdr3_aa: CASSPGTGPRLPNSPLHF
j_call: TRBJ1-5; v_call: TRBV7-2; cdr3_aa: CASSLVPGFSNQPQHF
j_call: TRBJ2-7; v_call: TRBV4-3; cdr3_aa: CASSQESGQGVEYF
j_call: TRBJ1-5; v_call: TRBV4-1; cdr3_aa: CASSHTPPGDFDQPQHF
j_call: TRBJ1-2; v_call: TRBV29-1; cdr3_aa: CSVPRRQGLSGYTF
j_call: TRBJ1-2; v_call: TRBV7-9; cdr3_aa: CASSLLGAYGYTF
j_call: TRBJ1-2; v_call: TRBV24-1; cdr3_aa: CATSDTRQGRYGYTF
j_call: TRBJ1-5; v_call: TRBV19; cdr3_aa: CASSIEGTANQPQHF
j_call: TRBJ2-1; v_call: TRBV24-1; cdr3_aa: CATSDAGWTYNEQFF
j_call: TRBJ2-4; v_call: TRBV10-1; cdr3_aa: CASSPLALDIQYF
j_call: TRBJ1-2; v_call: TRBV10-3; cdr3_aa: CAISESREYGYTF
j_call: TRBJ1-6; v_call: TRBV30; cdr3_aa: CAWSSRTGLNSPLHF
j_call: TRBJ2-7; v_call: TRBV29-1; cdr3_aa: CSVVGQGAREQYF
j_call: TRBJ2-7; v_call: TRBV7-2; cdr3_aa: CASSLALIAGGPDEQYF
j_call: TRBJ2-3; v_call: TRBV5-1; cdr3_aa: CASSLARVGDTQYF
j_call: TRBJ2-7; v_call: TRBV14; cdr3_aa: CASSQGQGGYEQYF
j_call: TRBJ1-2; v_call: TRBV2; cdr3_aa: CASSLISGQVGDYGYTF